Shown below are 25 T cell receptor beta chains from a single sample sequenced in a study of T-cell reconstitution after alpha-beta-depleted transplantation in children. Unique molecular identifiers featured in how the TCRbeta library was prepared. One entry per CDR3 protein, called by TCRdb with MiXCR from the PCR reads. The profile shows hundreds of thousands of distinct CDR3 sequences, 10% to 15% of them singletons. Source: PBMCs, taken before TCRalphabeta/CD19-depleted stem cell transplant. Source of these receptors: a girl aged 2-10 years with congenital amegakaryocytic thrombocytopenia, due to receive a stem cell transplant.

This clonotype was seen ten or more times. The rearrangement joins TRBV5-1 to TRBJ2-1, with TRBD2 matching 12 bases. CDR1 is SGHRS and CDR2 is YFSETQ in the germline V gene. V was pared by 3 bases and J by 3 bases, with 4 bases of the junction left unmatched. The CDR3 loop spans 16 amino acids. The CDR3 region is CASSSTSGRNYNEQFF. CDR3 nucleotides: TGCGCCAGCAGCTCAACTAGCGGGAGGAACTACAATGAGCAGTTCTTC.

This clonotype was counted ten times or more. The V gene is TRBV6-1, the J gene TRBJ2-2; D possibly corresponds to TRBD2 (6 bases). CDR1 is MNHNS and CDR2 is SASEGT in the germline V gene. The CDR3 has 17 amino acids. V lost 6 bases and J 3 bases, leaving 20 bases between the germline ends. CDR3: CASRPTFRLVDTGELFF. CDR3 nucleotides: TGTGCCAGCAGGCCAACTTTCAGACTAGTGGACACCGGGGAGCTGTTTTTT.

The sample holds many counts of this clonotype. The chain carries TRBV5-1 and TRBJ2-1; no reliable D call. CDR3 length equals 15 residues. Trimming pared 5 bases from V and 0 bases from J, leaving 12 bases between. Germline values: CDR1 SGHRS, CDR2 YFSETQ. CDR3 protein: CASRSGLSSYNEQFF. DNA for the CDR3: TGCGCCAGCAGGTCCGGGCTAAGCTCCTACAATGAGCAGTTCTTC.

This clonotype was recorded at least ten times. V is TRBV5-1 and J is TRBJ2-7, with 9 positions matching TRBD1. CDR3 length: 15 amino acids. Germline assignment: CDR1 SGHRS and CDR2 YFSETQ. V shed 4 bases, J shed 2 bases, and the junction held 7 bases outside the gene matches. This CDR3 is CASSPPWDRAYEQYF. CDR3 DNA sequence: TGCGCCAGCAGCCCTCCATGGGACAGGGCCTACGAGCAGTACTTC.

The chain is built from TRBV12-3 or TRBV12-4 and TRBJ2-2; 13 nucleotides line up with TRBD2. The CDR3 runs 15 residues. V shed 4 bases and J 7 bases; nucleotides not matched to a gene: 3. Written as DNA, the CDR3 is TGTGCCAGCAGTTCCGGGACTAGCGGGATCGGGGAGCTGTTTTTT. Protein product: CASSSGTSGIGELFF.

The table lists this clonotype with a count of one. The gene calls are TRBV20-1 and TRBJ2-3; 13 nucleotides align to TRBD2. The V gene end was trimmed by 6 bases and the J gene end by 4 bases; junction bases not matched to a gene: 13. This CDR3 region has 17 residues. Germline loops: CDR1 DFQATT, CDR2 SNEGSKA (reference sequence). CDR3 coding DNA: TGCAGTGCAGAATCCCTGACTAGCGGGAGGTTCGCAGATACGCAGTATTTT. Translated: CSAESLTSGRFADTQYF.

This clonotype was seen more than once but under ten times. The CDR3 loop is CSVESGTDGELFF. In nucleotides, the CDR3 is TGCAGCGTTGAATCAGGGACCGACGGGGAGCTGTTTTTT. V is TRBV29-1 and J is TRBJ2-2; the D call may be TRBD1 or TRBD2 (5 bases each). The CDR3 is made up of 13 amino acids. Trimming cost V 2 bases and J 7 bases, with 11 bases left between them. The V gene's germline CDR1 is SQVTM and CDR2 ANQGSEA.

V usage is TRBV5-1 and J usage is TRBJ2-1; 12 bases agree with TRBD2. This CDR3 has 16 amino acids. The junction had 5 bases not matched to a gene; V was cut back by 4 bases and J by 3 bases. Germline lookup yields CDR1 SGHRS and CDR2 YFSETQ. The CDR3 loop reads CASSSLAGGGYNEQFF. The CDR3 DNA reads TGCGCCAGCAGCAGCCTAGCGGGAGGGGGCTACAATGAGCAGTTCTTC.

This clonotype was observed many times. The chain combines TRBV20-1 with TRBJ2-4; D is uncertain. This CDR3 has 12 amino acids. V was clipped by 5 bases and J by 6 bases, with 11 bases between them. Germline CDR1 reads DFQATT; CDR2 reads SNEGSKA (reference sequence). The chain's CDR3 is CSALPGANIQYF. For the CDR3, the DNA is TGCAGTGCTCTCCCGGGCGCAAACATTCAGTACTTC.

V gene TRBV3-1 combines with J gene TRBJ2-2, with D unclear. Per germline, CDR1 LGHDT and CDR2 YNNKEL (reference sequence). The V and J ends lost 1 base and 10 bases respectively, with 4 bases between them. This CDR3 is built from 11 residues. The CDR3 reads CASSQGTELFF. Here the CDR3 DNA reads TGTGCCAGCAGCCAAGGAACGGAGCTGTTTTTT.

This clonotype was recorded many times. The rearrangement joins TRBV5-1 to TRBJ2-7; D is possibly TRBD2 (5 bases). Trimming left V 0 bases short and J 1 base short, with 8 bases between. Germline CDR1 reads SGHRS; CDR2 reads YFSETQ. This CDR3 contains 14 residues. The CDR3 region is CASSLASRSYEQYF. The DNA of the CDR3 is TGCGCCAGCAGCTTGGCTAGCAGATCCTACGAGCAGTACTTC.

This clonotype was seen at least ten times. The chain uses TRBV20-1 and TRBJ1-4; D is perhaps TRBD1 (6 bases). The germline V gene encodes CDR1 DFQATT and CDR2 SNEGSKA (reference sequence). The ends were cut back, 3 bases at V and 5 bases at J, with 16 bases in the middle. The CDR3 is 15 residues long. This CDR3 is CSASPEGGANEKLFF. CDR3 sequence (DNA): TGCAGTGCTAGCCCAGAGGGGGGGGCAAATGAAAAACTGTTTTTT.

This clonotype was found many times. V gene TRBV20-1 combines with J gene TRBJ2-3; tentative D call: TRBD2 (6 bases). Germline CDR1 DFQATT, CDR2 SNEGSKA (reference sequence). Trimming stripped 4 bases from V and 0 bases from J, with 11 bases between. The CDR3 contains 14 residues. The CDR3 region is CSANSGPSTDTQYF. CDR3 coding DNA: TGCAGTGCTAATAGCGGACCTAGCACAGATACGCAGTATTTT.

The rearrangement links TRBV20-1 to TRBJ2-5, with D maybe TRBD2 (5 bases). The CDR3 sequence is 15 residues long. Germline assignment: CDR1 DFQATT and CDR2 SNEGSKA (reference sequence). Trimming took 3 bases from V and 11 from J, leaving 25 bases between them. Here the CDR3 DNA reads TGCAGTGCTAGTTACCCCCAGAATTTACGCGGGCGGCAGTACTTC. It codes for CSASYPQNLRGRQYF.

Concerning this clonotype itself: This may be a read error, as it is one base from a much larger clone. The chain uses TRBV6-1 and TRBJ2-7, with 9 bases identical to TRBD1. The CDR3 is 14 residues long. The germline V gene has CDR1 MNHNS and CDR2 SASEGT. This CDR3 reads CASKSRDRDGEQSF. In DNA, the CDR3 is TGTGCCAGCAAGTCCAGGGACAGGGACGGGGAGCAGTCCTTC.

This clonotype has a handful of counts. This chain connects TRBV20-1 to TRBJ2-7, with 9 nucleotides matching TRBD1. Germline V gene sequence: CDR1 DFQATT, CDR2 SNEGSKA (reference sequence). The V segment lost 6 bases and the J segment 6 bases; nucleotides outside the gene matches: 9. This CDR3 has 13 amino acids. The CDR3 DNA reads TGCAGTGCGGTTGGGACAGGGCTTTCCGAGCAGTACTTC. Residues: CSAVGTGLSEQYF.

Comment on this clonotype: A much larger clone sits a single nucleotide away, making a read error possible. The rearrangement uses TRBV11-1 and TRBJ2-3; TRBD2 aligns across 10 bases. The V gene's germline CDR1 is SGHAT and CDR2 FQDESV (reference sequence). The CDR3 is 20 amino acids. Here the CDR3 reads CASSLARTSGLWTSTDTHYF. DNA for the CDR3: TGTGCCAGCAGCTTAGCCCGGACTAGCGGACTATGGACTAGCACAGATACGCATTATTTT.

The V call is TRBV9, the J call TRBJ2-1, with 8 bases identical to TRBD2. Germline CDR1 reads SGDLS; CDR2 reads YYNGEE. J gave up 6 bases and V 0 bases, and 2 bases lay outside the gene matches. This CDR3 region has 14 residues. The CDR3 spells CASSVAGGSNEQFF. CDR3 bases: TGTGCCAGCAGCGTAGCGGGAGGGAGCAATGAGCAGTTCTTC.

This clonotype showed up many times. This rearrangement joins TRBV20-1 to TRBJ2-7; no clear D. Trimming took off 3 bases at V and 1 base at J, with 10 bases between the two ends. Germline V gene sequence: CDR1 DFQATT, CDR2 SNEGSKA (reference sequence). The CDR3 is made up of 13 amino acids. CDR3: CSASAAWSYEQYF. In nucleotides, the CDR3 is TGCAGTGCTAGCGCCGCCTGGTCCTACGAGCAGTACTTC.

This clonotype came up a few times. J is TRBJ2-7 and V is TRBV20-1; TRBD2 matches at 7 bases. CDR1 is DFQATT, CDR2 SNEGSKA, per germline (reference sequence). The junction had 6 bases not matched to a gene; V was cut back by 3 bases and J by 4 bases. The CDR3 has 13 amino acids. CDR3 in DNA: TGCAGTGCTAGTGCGCGGGGAGGGTACGAGCAGTACTTC. Translating it yields CSASARGGYEQYF.

This clonotype was recorded a few times. The rearrangement uses TRBV15 and TRBJ2-3; 9 bases align to TRBD2. After removal of 4 bases from V and 5 bases from J, the junction contained 10 bases not matched to a gene. The CDR3 runs 16 residues. Germline loops: CDR1 LNHNV, CDR2 YYDKDF (reference sequence). This chain's CDR3 is CATSTRLAGAQDTQYF. The CDR3 nucleotides read TGTGCCACCAGCACCCGATTAGCGGGAGCCCAAGATACGCAGTATTTT. The entire variable domain, with the rest obtained from reference TRBV15 and TRBJ2-3, is as follows: DAMVIQNPRYQVTQFGKPVTLSCSQTLNHNVMYWYQQKSSQAPKLLFHYYDKDFNNEADTPDNFQSRRPNTSFCFLDIRSPGLGDTAMYLCATSTRLAGAQDTQYFGPGTRLTVL.

This clonotype came up many times. CDR3 amino acids: CSVGQVSNYGYTF. The CDR3 bases are TGCAGTGTGGGACAGGTCTCTAACTATGGCTACACCTTC. The V and J genes are TRBV20-1 and TRBJ1-2; 8 bases align to TRBD1. Per the germline V gene, CDR1 is DFQATT and CDR2 is SNEGSKA (reference sequence). This CDR3 spans 13 amino acids. Unmatched junction bases numbered 4, after V lost 7 bases and J lost 0 bases.

This clonotype came up a few times. J is TRBJ2-1 and V is TRBV7-9, with D perhaps given as TRBD1 or TRBD2 (5 bases each). Germline CDR1 reads SEHNR; CDR2 reads FQNEAQ (reference sequence). This CDR3 contains 15 residues. V dropped 3 bases and J dropped 5 bases, with 14 bases sitting between them. The CDR3 here is CASSFGGVGNNEQFF. The CDR3 region has the DNA TGTGCCAGCAGCTTTGGGGGAGTCGGCAACAATGAGCAGTTCTTC.

This clonotype was detected ten times or more. V and J are TRBV5-6 and TRBJ2-7; D gene uncertain. Germline loops: CDR1 SGHDT, CDR2 YYEEEE. The CDR3 spans 12 residues. V was cut by 4 bases and J by 2 bases, with 7 bases left in between. This CDR3 is CASSAHPYEQYF. The CDR3 region has the DNA TGTGCCAGCAGCGCGCACCCCTACGAGCAGTACTTC.

The rearrangement joins TRBV30 to TRBJ2-5; no reliable D call. The CDR3 covers 12 residues. V was cut by 1 base and J by 1 base, with 4 bases left in between. Germline V CDR1 and CDR2: GTSNPN, SVGIG (reference sequence). The chain's CDR3 is CAWSGPQETQYF. CDR3 bases: TGTGCCTGGAGTGGACCCCAAGAGACCCAGTACTTC.